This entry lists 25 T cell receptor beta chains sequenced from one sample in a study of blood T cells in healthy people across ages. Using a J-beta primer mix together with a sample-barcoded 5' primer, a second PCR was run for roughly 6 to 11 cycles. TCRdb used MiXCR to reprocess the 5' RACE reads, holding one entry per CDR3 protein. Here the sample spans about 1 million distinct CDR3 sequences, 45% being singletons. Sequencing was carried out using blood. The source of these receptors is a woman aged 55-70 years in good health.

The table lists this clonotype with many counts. Here the CDR3 DNA reads TGTGCCAGCAGCTTAGCGGGAGGCAGCTCCTACGAGCAGTACTTC. Its protein product is CASSLAGGSSYEQYF. The chain carries TRBV7-2 and TRBJ2-7; TRBD2 is a possible D gene (6 bases). Trimming left V 0 bases short and J 0 bases short, with 9 bases between. The CDR3 sequence is 15 residues long. Germline values: CDR1 SGHTA, CDR2 FQGNSA.

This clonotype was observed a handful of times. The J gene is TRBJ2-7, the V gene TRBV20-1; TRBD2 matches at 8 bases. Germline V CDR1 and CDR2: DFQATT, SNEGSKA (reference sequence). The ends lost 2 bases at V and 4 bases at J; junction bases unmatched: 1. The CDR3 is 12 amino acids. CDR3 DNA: TGCAGTGCTAGAAGCGGGAGTTACGAGCAGTACTTC. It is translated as CSARSGSYEQYF.

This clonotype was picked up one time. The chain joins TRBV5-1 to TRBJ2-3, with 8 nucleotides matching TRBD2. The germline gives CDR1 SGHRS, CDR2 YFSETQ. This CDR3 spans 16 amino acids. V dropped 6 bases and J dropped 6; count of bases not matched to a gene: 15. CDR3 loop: CASTLDRAGVSDTQYF. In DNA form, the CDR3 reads TGCGCCAGCACCCTGGACCGAGCGGGAGTTTCGGATACGCAGTATTTT.

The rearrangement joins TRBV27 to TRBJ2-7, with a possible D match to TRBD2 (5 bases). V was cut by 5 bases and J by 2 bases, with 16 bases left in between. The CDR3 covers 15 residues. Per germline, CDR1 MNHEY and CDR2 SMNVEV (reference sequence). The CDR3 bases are TGTGCCAGCAGTCCCGCCGGGCGGGTGACCTACGAGCAGTACTTC. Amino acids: CASSPAGRVTYEQYF.

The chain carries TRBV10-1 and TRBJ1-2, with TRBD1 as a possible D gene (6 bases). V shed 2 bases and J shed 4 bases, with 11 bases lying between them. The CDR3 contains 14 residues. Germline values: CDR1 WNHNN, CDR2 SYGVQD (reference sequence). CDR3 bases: TGCGCCAGCAGTGAGACAGGGAGGGTCTATGGCTACACCTTC. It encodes CASSETGRVYGYTF.

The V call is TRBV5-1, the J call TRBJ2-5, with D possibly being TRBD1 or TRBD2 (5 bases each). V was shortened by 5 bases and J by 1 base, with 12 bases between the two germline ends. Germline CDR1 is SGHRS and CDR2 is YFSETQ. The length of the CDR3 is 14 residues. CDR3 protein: CASRQGVIQETQYF. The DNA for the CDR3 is TGCGCCAGCAGGCAGGGAGTCATCCAAGAGACCCAGTACTTC.

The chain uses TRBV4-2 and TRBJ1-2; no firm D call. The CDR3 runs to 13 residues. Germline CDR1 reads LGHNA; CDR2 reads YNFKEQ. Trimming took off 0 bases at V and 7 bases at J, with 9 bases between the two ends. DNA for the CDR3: TGTGCCAGCAGCCAAGATCGAAGAACTGGCTACACCTTC. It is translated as CASSQDRRTGYTF.

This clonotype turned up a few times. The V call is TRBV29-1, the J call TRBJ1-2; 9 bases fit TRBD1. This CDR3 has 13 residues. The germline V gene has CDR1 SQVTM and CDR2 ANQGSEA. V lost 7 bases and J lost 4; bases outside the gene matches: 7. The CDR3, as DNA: TGCAGCGATTGGACAGGGGTGGCCTATGGCTACACCTTC. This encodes CSDWTGVAYGYTF.

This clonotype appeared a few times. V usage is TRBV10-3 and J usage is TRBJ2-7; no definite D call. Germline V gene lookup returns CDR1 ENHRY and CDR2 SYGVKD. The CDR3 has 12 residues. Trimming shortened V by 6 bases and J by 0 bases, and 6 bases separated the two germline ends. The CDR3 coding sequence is TGTGCCATCAGGACGGCCTCCTACGAGCAGTACTTC. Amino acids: CAIRTASYEQYF.

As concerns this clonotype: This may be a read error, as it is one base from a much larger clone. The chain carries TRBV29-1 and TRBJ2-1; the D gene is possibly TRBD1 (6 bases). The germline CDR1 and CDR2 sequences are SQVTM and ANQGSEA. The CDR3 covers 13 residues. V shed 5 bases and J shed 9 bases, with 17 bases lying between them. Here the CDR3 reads CSVLLYTRGEQFF. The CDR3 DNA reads TGCAGCGTTCTCCTATATACCAGGGGTGAGCAGTTCTTC.

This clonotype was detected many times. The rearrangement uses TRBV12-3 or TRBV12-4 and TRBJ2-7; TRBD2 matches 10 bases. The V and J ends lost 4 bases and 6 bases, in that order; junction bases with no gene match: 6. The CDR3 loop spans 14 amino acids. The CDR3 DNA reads TGTGCCAGCAGTTGGGGGCTAGCGGGAGCCGAGCAGTACTTC. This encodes CASSWGLAGAEQYF.

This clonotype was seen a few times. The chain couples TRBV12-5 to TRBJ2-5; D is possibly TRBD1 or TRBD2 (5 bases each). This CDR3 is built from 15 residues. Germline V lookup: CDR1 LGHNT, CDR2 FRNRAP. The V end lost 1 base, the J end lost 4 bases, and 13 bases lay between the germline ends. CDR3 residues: CASGLGGTRRETQYF. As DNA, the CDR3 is TGTGCTAGTGGTTTGGGGGGGACCCGGCGAGAGACCCAGTACTTC.

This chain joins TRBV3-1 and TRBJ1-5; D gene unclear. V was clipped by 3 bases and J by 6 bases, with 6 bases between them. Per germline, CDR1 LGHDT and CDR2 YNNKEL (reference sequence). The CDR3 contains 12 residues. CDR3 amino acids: CASSHMGQPQHF. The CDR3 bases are TGTGCCAGCAGCCATATGGGTCAGCCCCAGCATTTT.

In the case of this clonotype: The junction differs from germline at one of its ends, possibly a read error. CDR3 bases: TGTGCCGGCAGCTTAGACAGGGGGCGAGGAAACATTCAGTACTTC. Protein product: CAGSLDRGRGNIQYF. The chain recombines TRBV11-2 with TRBJ2-4, with TRBD1 matching over 10 bases. CDR3 length equals 15 residues. CDR1 and CDR2 from the germline V gene are SGHAT and FQNNGV.

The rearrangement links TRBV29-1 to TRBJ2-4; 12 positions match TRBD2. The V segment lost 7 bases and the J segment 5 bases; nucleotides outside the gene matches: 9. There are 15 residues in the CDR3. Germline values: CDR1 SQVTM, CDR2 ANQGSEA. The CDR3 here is CSASTSGRPENIQYF. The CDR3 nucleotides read TGCAGCGCGTCAACTAGCGGGAGGCCAGAAAACATTCAGTACTTC.

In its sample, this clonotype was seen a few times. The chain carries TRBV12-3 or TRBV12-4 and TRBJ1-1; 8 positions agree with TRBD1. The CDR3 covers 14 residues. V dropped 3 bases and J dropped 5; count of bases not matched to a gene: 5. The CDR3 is CASSFGQGRTEAFF. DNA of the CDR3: TGTGCCAGCAGTTTCGGACAGGGCCGGACTGAAGCTTTCTTT.

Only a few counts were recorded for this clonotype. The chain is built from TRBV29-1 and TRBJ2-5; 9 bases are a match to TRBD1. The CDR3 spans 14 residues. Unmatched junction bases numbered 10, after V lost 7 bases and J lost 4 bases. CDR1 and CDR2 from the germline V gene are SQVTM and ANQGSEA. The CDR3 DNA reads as TGCAGCGCCAAACAGGGGGCGGGCGTAGAGACCCAGTACTTC. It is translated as CSAKQGAGVETQYF. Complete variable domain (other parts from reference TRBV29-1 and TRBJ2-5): SAVISQKPSRDICQRGTSLTIQCQVDSQVTMMFWYRQQPGQSLTLIATANQGSEATYESGFVIDKFPISRPNLTFSTLTVSNMSPEDSSIYLCSAKQGAGVETQYFGPGTRLLVL.

Here the CDR3 reads CSARPRAGYEQYF. The CDR3 DNA follows: TGCAGTGCTAGGCCGCGTGCCGGGTACGAGCAGTACTTC. The rearrangement links TRBV20-1 to TRBJ2-7; D is undetermined. This CDR3 comprises 13 residues. Germline V gene sequence: CDR1 DFQATT, CDR2 SNEGSKA (reference sequence). V lost 3 bases to trimming and J lost 4 bases, with 13 bases between them.

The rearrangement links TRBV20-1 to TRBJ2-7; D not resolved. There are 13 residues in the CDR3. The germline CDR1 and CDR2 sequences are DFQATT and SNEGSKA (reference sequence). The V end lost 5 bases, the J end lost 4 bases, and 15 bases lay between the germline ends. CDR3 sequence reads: CSADSTDRYEQYF. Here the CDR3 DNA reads TGCAGTGCTGACTCCACTGATAGATACGAGCAGTACTTC.

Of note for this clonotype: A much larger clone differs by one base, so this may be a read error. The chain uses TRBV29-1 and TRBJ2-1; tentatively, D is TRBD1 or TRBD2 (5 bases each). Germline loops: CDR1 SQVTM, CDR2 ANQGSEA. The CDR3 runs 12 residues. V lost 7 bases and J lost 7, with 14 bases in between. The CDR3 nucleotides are TGCAGCGGGGACGGGAAAGGGAATGAGCAGTTCTTC. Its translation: CSGDGKGNEQFF.

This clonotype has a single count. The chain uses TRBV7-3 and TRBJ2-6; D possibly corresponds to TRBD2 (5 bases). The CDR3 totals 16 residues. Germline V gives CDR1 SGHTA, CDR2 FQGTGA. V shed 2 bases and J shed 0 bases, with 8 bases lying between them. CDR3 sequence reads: CASSLLGVSGANVLTF. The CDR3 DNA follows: TGTGCCAGCAGCTTACTGGGAGTCTCTGGGGCCAACGTCCTGACTTTC.

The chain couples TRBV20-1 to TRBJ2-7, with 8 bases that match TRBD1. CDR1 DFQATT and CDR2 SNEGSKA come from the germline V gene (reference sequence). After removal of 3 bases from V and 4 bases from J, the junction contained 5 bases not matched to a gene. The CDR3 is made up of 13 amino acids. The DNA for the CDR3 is TGCAGTGCTAGCGGACAGGGCCCTTACGAGCAGTACTTC. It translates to CSASGQGPYEQYF.

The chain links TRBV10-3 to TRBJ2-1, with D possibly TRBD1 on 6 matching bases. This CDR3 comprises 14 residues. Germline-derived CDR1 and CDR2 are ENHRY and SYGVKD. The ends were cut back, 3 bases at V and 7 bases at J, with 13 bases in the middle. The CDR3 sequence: CAISEGGSWNEQFF. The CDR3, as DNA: TGTGCCATCAGTGAAGGGGGATCTTGGAATGAGCAGTTCTTC.

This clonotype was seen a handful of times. The CDR3 DNA sequence: TGCAGCGTCGCCAGGGGCGGGGTGGTAGATACGCAGTATTTT. Encoded protein: CSVARGGVVDTQYF. The chain is built from TRBV29-1 and TRBJ2-3; D possibly uses TRBD1 or TRBD2 (6 bases each). Between the trimmed V and J ends, which lost 6 bases and 5 bases, there was a span of 18 bases. This CDR3 is 14 amino acids long. Germline CDR1 is SQVTM and CDR2 is ANQGSEA.

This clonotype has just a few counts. Here the CDR3 reads CSARDLREYGYTF. The CDR3 nucleotides read TGCAGTGCTAGAGATCTCCGGGAGTATGGCTACACCTTC. The chain employs TRBV20-1 and TRBJ1-2; no clear D. The CDR3 consists of 13 residues. The germline CDR1 and CDR2 sequences are DFQATT and SNEGSKA (reference sequence). Trimming took off 0 bases at V and 5 bases at J, with 10 bases between the two ends.